This TCR beta chain was obtained from a study of CD8+ T cells in alopecia areata. Extracted from the samples, RNA was reverse transcribed into cDNA to serve as the sequencing template. Profiled with immunoSEQ multiplex PCR; TCRdb holds only in-frame clones, not every one. In total the sample includes more than 90,000 clones, none of them seen once. This clone was seen a few times. Mouse gene names and germline throughout. The read terminates 4 residues ahead of where the CDR3 ends, so the germline J gene completes it. The germline CDR1 and CDR2 sequences are NSQYPW and LRSPGD (reference sequence). The CDR3 extends over 14 amino acids.

The TCR originated in a C3H/HeJ mouse with alopecia areata. Strain haplotype (MHC): H2-k. The sample was lesional skin. The V gene is TRBV1, the J gene TRBJ1-2; weak D call: TRBD1 (6 bases). The sequenced CDR3 bases are TGCACCTGCAGTGAGGACAGTACCACACAC. It translates to CTCSEDSTTH. The complete CDR3 sequence is CTCSEDSTTHDYTF.